This T cell receptor (beta chain) was observed in a study of control samples from healthy donors and cancer patients. Only in-frame clones appear in the TCRdb table, and some are missing; sequencing was by immunoSEQ multiplex PCR. The sample has over 70,000 clones, about 89% seen once. Trimming stripped 1 base from V and 1 base from J, with 11 bases between. Germline CDR1 reads SGHNT; CDR2 reads YENEEA. CDR3 length equals 15 residues. This clonotype was sampled from a woman aged 55-75 years in good health. Sample: blood. The chain is built from TRBV11-3 and TRBJ2-7; the D gene is possibly TRBD2 (6 bases). The CDR3 nucleotides are TGTGCCAGCAGCTTAGGTTCCCGGGAGTCCTACGAGCAGTACTTC. Translating it yields CASSLGSRESYEQYF.